This TCR beta chain was sequenced for a study of shared clonotypes between healthy human individuals. Concerning this clone itself: The antigen remains unidentified.

The CDR3 runs to 18 residues. The trim removed 5 bases at V and 0 bases at J, leaving 9 bases unmatched. Germline V gives CDR1 MNHEY, CDR2 SMNVEV (reference sequence). The authors split each subset's genomic DNA evenly across several immunoSEQ plates. Measured with immunoSEQ multiplex PCR; TCRdb has only the in-frame clones, and not every one. Here the sample spans 490,000 or so clones, around 79% being singletons. Overall study findings and caveats: It was anticipated that sequencing depth would influence how many clonotypes donors shared.

This receptor was obtained from a middle-aged woman in good health. Some clones in this sample may be carry-over from other donors' samples. V is TRBV27 and J is TRBJ2-1, with 11 bases identical to TRBD2. What was sequenced was PBMCs. The CDR3 loop reads CASSLQTSGASSYNEQFF. CDR3 DNA: TGTGCCAGCAGTCTCCAGACTAGCGGGGCTAGCTCCTACAATGAGCAGTTCTTC.